Listed below are T cell receptor beta chains from one sample, sequenced in a study of T cells in Graves' hyperthyroidism and ophthalmopathy. TCRdb reprocessed the multiplex PCR reads via MiXCR and lists one record per CDR3 protein. The sample shows fewer than 550,000 distinct CDR3 sequences, less than 20% of them seen only once. Sequenced: blood. All receptors come from a woman between 18 and 30 years old with Graves' hyperthyroidism. The CDR3 runs from the conserved cysteine through the conserved F or W. D genes are given only for firm matches. Clone size, where shown, is once, few, many, or a class for clones that have expanded.

CDR3 length: 15
V gene: TRBV7-7
J gene: TRBJ2-5
clone size: -
D gene: -
CDR3 DNA: TGTGCTAGCAGCTTAGTAGGGGGAGCGGGTGAGACCCAGTACTTC
CDR3 protein: CASSLVGGAGETQYF

CDR3 length: 16
V gene: TRBV3-1
J gene: TRBJ2-2
clone size: -
D gene: -
CDR3 DNA: TGTGCCAGCAGCCAAGATCTGGAACAGGTGACCGGGGAGCTGTTTTTT
CDR3 protein: CASSQDLEQVTGELFF

CDR3 length: 15
V gene: TRBV15
J gene: TRBJ2-7
clone size: many
D gene: TRBD2
CDR3 DNA: TGTGCCACCAGCAGAGATCCGCGGGAGATCTACGAGCAGTACTTC
CDR3 protein: CATSRDPREIYEQYF

CDR3 length: 13
V gene: TRBV12-3/TRBV12-4
J gene: TRBJ2-3
clone size: once
D gene: -
CDR3 DNA: TGTGCCATCAGTACCCTCCTAGAGAATACGCAGTATTTT
CDR3 protein: CAISTLLENTQYF

CDR3 length: 18
V gene: TRBV5-5
J gene: TRBJ1-3
clone size: -
D gene: -
CDR3 DNA: TGTGCCAGCAGCCTGGGTTTGGTGGGAAGGGGCTCTGGAAACACCATATATTTT
CDR3 protein: CASSLGLVGRGSGNTIYF

CDR3 length: 17
V gene: TRBV5-1
J gene: TRBJ2-1
clone size: many
D gene: TRBD2
CDR3 DNA: TGCGCCAGCAGCTTGAGGGCTAGCGGGAGGCCTCGGGATGAGCAGTTCTTC
CDR3 protein: CASSLRASGRPRDEQFF

CDR3 length: 13
V gene: TRBV7-9
J gene: TRBJ1-1
clone size: -
D gene: TRBD1
CDR3 DNA: TGTGCCAGCAGCTTAGGGGACAGTGTTGAAGCTTTCTTT
CDR3 protein: CASSLGDSVEAFF

CDR3 length: 13
V gene: TRBV5-1
J gene: TRBJ1-6
clone size: few
D gene: -
CDR3 DNA: TGCGCCAGCAGCTTGGCGGGGTATTCACCCCTCCACTTT
CDR3 protein: CASSLAGYSPLHF

CDR3 length: 15
V gene: TRBV20-1
J gene: TRBJ2-2
clone size: -
D gene: -
CDR3 DNA: TGCAGTGCTTCGGGGCAGCGGACCAACACCGGGGAGCTGTTTTTT
CDR3 protein: CSASGQRTNTGELFF

CDR3 length: 12
V gene: TRBV7-9
J gene: TRBJ1-1
clone size: -
D gene: -
CDR3 DNA: TGTGCCAGCAGCTTGGGGTACGGTGAAGCTTTCTTT
CDR3 protein: CASSLGYGEAFF

CDR3 length: 16
V gene: TRBV27
J gene: TRBJ1-2
clone size: many
D gene: -
CDR3 DNA: TGTGCCAGCAGCTCCCATAAGGGGCAGGAAATCTATGGCTACACCTTC
CDR3 protein: CASSSHKGQEIYGYTF

CDR3 length: 11
V gene: TRBV5-5
J gene: TRBJ1-1
clone size: -
D gene: -
CDR3 DNA: TGTGCCAGCAGCAAGGGACCTGAAGCTTTCTTT
CDR3 protein: CASSKGPEAFF

CDR3 length: 14
V gene: TRBV20-1
J gene: TRBJ2-1
clone size: many
D gene: -
CDR3 DNA: TGCAGTGCTCCCGGGGGTAGCTCCTACAATGAGCAGTTCTTC
CDR3 protein: CSAPGGSSYNEQFF

CDR3 length: 15
V gene: TRBV28
J gene: TRBJ2-1
clone size: many
D gene: -
CDR3 DNA: TGTGCCAGCAGCAAGGACACGAGCTCCTACAATGAGCAGTTCTTC
CDR3 protein: CASSKDTSSYNEQFF

CDR3 length: 14
V gene: TRBV13
J gene: TRBJ1-6
clone size: many
D gene: -
CDR3 DNA: TGTGCCAGCAGCATCCAGGGGTATAATTCACCCCTCCACTTT
CDR3 protein: CASSIQGYNSPLHF

CDR3 length: 13
V gene: TRBV6-1
J gene: TRBJ1-2
clone size: few
D gene: -
CDR3 DNA: TGTGCCAGCAGCCCCGGACAGATATATGGCTACACCTTC
CDR3 protein: CASSPGQIYGYTF